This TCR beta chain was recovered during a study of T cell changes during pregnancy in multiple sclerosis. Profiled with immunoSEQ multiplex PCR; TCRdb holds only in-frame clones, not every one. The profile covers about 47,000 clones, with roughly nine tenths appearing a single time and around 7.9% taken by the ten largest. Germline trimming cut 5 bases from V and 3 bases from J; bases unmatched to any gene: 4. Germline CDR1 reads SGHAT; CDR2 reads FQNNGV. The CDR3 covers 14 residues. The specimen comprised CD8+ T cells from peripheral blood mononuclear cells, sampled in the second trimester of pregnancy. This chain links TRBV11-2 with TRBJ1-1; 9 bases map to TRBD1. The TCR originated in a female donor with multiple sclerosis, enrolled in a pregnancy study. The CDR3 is CASSTRTGDTEAFF. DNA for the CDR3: TGTGCCAGCAGCACCCGGACAGGGGACACTGAAGCTTTCTTT.